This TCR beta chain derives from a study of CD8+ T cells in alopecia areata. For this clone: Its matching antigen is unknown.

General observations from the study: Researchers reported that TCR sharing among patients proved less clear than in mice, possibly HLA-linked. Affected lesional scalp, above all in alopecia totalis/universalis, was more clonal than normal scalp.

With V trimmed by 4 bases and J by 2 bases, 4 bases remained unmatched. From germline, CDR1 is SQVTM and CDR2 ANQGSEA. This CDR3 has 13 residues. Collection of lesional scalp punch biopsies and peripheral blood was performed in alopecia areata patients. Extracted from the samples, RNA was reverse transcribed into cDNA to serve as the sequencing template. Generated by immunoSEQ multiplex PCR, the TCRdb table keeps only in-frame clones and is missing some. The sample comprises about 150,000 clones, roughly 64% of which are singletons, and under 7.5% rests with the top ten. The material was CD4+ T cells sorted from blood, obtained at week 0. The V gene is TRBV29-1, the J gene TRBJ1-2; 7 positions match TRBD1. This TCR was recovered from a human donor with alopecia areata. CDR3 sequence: CSVGQGDNYGYTF. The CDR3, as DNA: TGCAGCGTTGGACAGGGTGACAACTATGGCTACACCTTC.